The rows below give T cell receptor beta chains drawn from one sample of a study of T cell repertoires in cytomegalovirus infection. TCRdb fed the reads into MiXCR, producing one record per CDR3 protein. The sample shows fewer than 550,000 distinct CDR3 sequences, about 33% of them seen only once. What was sequenced was PBMCs. Receptors originate from a human donor in good health (CMV status not recorded). Some clones in this sample may be carry-over from other donors' samples. Both conserved end residues are part of each CDR3. The order of the fields is clone size, D gene, V gene, J gene, CDR3 DNA, CDR3 protein. D genes are given only for firm matches. Only part of the rows carry a size: once, few, many, or a class if the clone is expanded.

clone_size: few
d_call: -
v_call: TRBV7-8
j_call: TRBJ1-2
cdr3_nt: TGTGCCAGCAGCTTTCTCGGAGGGACGTATGTCCCCAGCTACACCTTC
cdr3_aa: CASSFLGGTYVPSYTF

clone_size: -
d_call: -
v_call: TRBV20-1
j_call: TRBJ2-1
cdr3_nt: TGCGGTGCTAGAGAGCTCGGACTACGAAATGAGCAGTTCTTC
cdr3_aa: CGARELGLRNEQFF

clone_size: -
d_call: TRBD1
v_call: TRBV7-3
j_call: TRBJ2-1
cdr3_nt: TGTGCCAGCAGCCCGGGACAGGGGAGGAATGAGCAGTTCTTC
cdr3_aa: CASSPGQGRNEQFF

clone_size: few
d_call: -
v_call: TRBV7-8
j_call: TRBJ2-3
cdr3_nt: TGTGCCAGCAGCTTTGGTGCAGGAAGAGATACGCAGTATTTT
cdr3_aa: CASSFGAGRDTQYF

clone_size: -
d_call: -
v_call: TRBV27
j_call: TRBJ1-2
cdr3_nt: TGTGCCAGCAGTTGGGGGAGCGGCGGTAACTATGGCTACACCTTC
cdr3_aa: CASSWGSGGNYGYTF

clone_size: few
d_call: -
v_call: TRBV5-1
j_call: TRBJ2-7
cdr3_nt: TGCGCCAGCAGCTTGGTGTGGGGAAATAGCGAGCAGTACTTC
cdr3_aa: CASSLVWGNSEQYF

clone_size: -
d_call: -
v_call: TRBV4-1
j_call: TRBJ2-3
cdr3_nt: TGCGCCAGCAGCCAAGATCCCCCGGGCAGAGTAGGCACAGATACGCAGTATTTT
cdr3_aa: CASSQDPPGRVGTDTQYF

clone_size: many
d_call: -
v_call: TRBV28
j_call: TRBJ1-1
cdr3_nt: TGTGCCAGCATCCCGTCCAAGAACACTGAAGCTTTCTTT
cdr3_aa: CASIPSKNTEAFF

clone_size: -
d_call: -
v_call: TRBV23-1
j_call: TRBJ2-3
cdr3_nt: TGCGCCAGCAGTCACTCCCGTGGGATAAGGGGCCCGATGGGCACAGATACGCAGTATTTT
cdr3_aa: CASSHSRGIRGPMGTDTQYF

clone_size: -
d_call: -
v_call: TRBV6-1
j_call: TRBJ2-3
cdr3_nt: TGTGCCAGCAGTGAGGAGTCCTGGAGCACAGATACGCAGTATTTT
cdr3_aa: CASSEESWSTDTQYF

clone_size: few
d_call: -
v_call: TRBV10-3
j_call: TRBJ1-5
cdr3_nt: TGTGCCATCAGTGTTGACCGGAATAGCAATCAGCCCCAGCATTTT
cdr3_aa: CAISVDRNSNQPQHF

clone_size: -
d_call: -
v_call: TRBV19
j_call: TRBJ2-7
cdr3_nt: TGTGCCAGTAGTATGGGTGACACCTCCTACGAGCAGTACTTC
cdr3_aa: CASSMGDTSYEQYF

clone_size: -
d_call: TRBD1
v_call: TRBV28
j_call: TRBJ1-2
cdr3_nt: TGTGCCAGCAGCCTCAATGACAGGGACTATGGCTACACCTTC
cdr3_aa: CASSLNDRDYGYTF

clone_size: few
d_call: -
v_call: TRBV7-9
j_call: TRBJ2-7
cdr3_nt: TGTGCCAGCAGCTTTCGCCCGGGTTCCCACGAGCAGTACTTC
cdr3_aa: CASSFRPGSHEQYF

clone_size: few
d_call: -
v_call: TRBV9
j_call: TRBJ1-1
cdr3_nt: TGTGCCAGCAGCGTAGATGGGGGTGACACTGAAGCTTTCTTT
cdr3_aa: CASSVDGGDTEAFF

clone_size: many
d_call: -
v_call: TRBV6-1
j_call: TRBJ2-7
cdr3_nt: TGTGCCAGCAGTGAAGAGAGGAGCTCCTACGAGCAGTACTTC
cdr3_aa: CASSEERSSYEQYF

clone_size: -
d_call: -
v_call: TRBV27
j_call: TRBJ2-3
cdr3_nt: TGTGCCAGCAGTTTAGGCATCTCAGATACTCAGTATTTT
cdr3_aa: CASSLGISDTQYF

clone_size: -
d_call: -
v_call: TRBV7-6
j_call: TRBJ1-3
cdr3_nt: TGTGCCAGACCCAGGGACGCAGCTATGTGGGGAAACACCATATATTTT
cdr3_aa: CARPRDAAMWGNTIYF

clone_size: few
d_call: TRBD2
v_call: TRBV27
j_call: TRBJ2-3
cdr3_nt: TGTGCCAGCAGCCCCACTAGCGGGGGGGGAAAGCACGCAGATACGCAGTATTTT
cdr3_aa: CASSPTSGGGKHADTQYF

clone_size: -
d_call: TRBD2
v_call: TRBV6-6
j_call: TRBJ2-5
cdr3_nt: TGTGCCAGCACCCCCGGACTAGCGGATAAAGGGAGTAACCAAGAGACCCAGTACTTC
cdr3_aa: CASTPGLADKGSNQETQYF

clone_size: many
d_call: TRBD1
v_call: TRBV7-6
j_call: TRBJ2-2
cdr3_nt: TGTGCCAGCAGCCGCCCGGGTCGGGGACAGGGGGACGGGGAGCTGTTTTTT
cdr3_aa: CASSRPGRGQGDGELFF

clone_size: -
d_call: -
v_call: TRBV10-3
j_call: TRBJ2-7
cdr3_nt: TGTGCCATCAGTTCGGGGATGGTCGACGAGCAGTACTTC
cdr3_aa: CAISSGMVDEQYF

clone_size: -
d_call: TRBD1
v_call: TRBV5-4
j_call: TRBJ2-1
cdr3_nt: TGTGCCAGCAGCAGGACAGGTTTGGGCAATGAGCAGTTCTTC
cdr3_aa: CASSRTGLGNEQFF

clone_size: -
d_call: TRBD1
v_call: TRBV28
j_call: TRBJ1-5
cdr3_nt: TGTGCCAGCCGGACAGGGGGAGGATGGCAGCCCCAGCATTTT
cdr3_aa: CASRTGGGWQPQHF

clone_size: -
d_call: -
v_call: TRBV28
j_call: TRBJ2-2
cdr3_nt: TGTGCCAGCAATGTGGCGGGGATGAGGACCGGGGGGCTGTTTTTT
cdr3_aa: CASNVAGMRTGGLFF

clone_size: -
d_call: TRBD2
v_call: TRBV4-1
j_call: TRBJ2-1
cdr3_nt: TGCGCCAGCAGCCAAGACCGGACTAGCGGGGGAAACAATGAGCAGTTCTTC
cdr3_aa: CASSQDRTSGGNNEQFF

clone_size: few
d_call: -
v_call: TRBV20-1
j_call: TRBJ1-2
cdr3_nt: TGCAGTGCTAGACGCCCGGGACGGGCTTCGAACCCTAACTATGGCTACACCTTC
cdr3_aa: CSARRPGRASNPNYGYTF

clone_size: -
d_call: -
v_call: TRBV7-8
j_call: TRBJ1-6
cdr3_nt: TGTGACAGCAGCTTCCAGACAGGTGGAGTTTCACCCCTCCACTTC
cdr3_aa: CDSSFQTGGVSPLHF

clone_size: -
d_call: TRBD2
v_call: TRBV11-1
j_call: TRBJ2-1
cdr3_nt: TGTGCCAGCAGCTTAGGAGCTAGCGGGTTTTACAATGAGCAGTTCTTC
cdr3_aa: CASSLGASGFYNEQFF

clone_size: many
d_call: -
v_call: TRBV7-2
j_call: TRBJ1-1
cdr3_nt: TGTGCCAGCAGCTTGATGGGGGGGTTCACTGAAGCTTTCTTT
cdr3_aa: CASSLMGGFTEAFF

clone_size: -
d_call: -
v_call: TRBV5-1
j_call: TRBJ2-5
cdr3_nt: TGCGCCAGCAGCTTGGAAGTTCAAGAGACCCAGTACTTC
cdr3_aa: CASSLEVQETQYF

clone_size: few
d_call: -
v_call: TRBV7-2
j_call: TRBJ1-3
cdr3_nt: TGTGCCAGCAGCTTAGGTCGGAGTCGGGGAAACACCATATATTTT
cdr3_aa: CASSLGRSRGNTIYF

clone_size: -
d_call: -
v_call: TRBV25-1
j_call: TRBJ1-3
cdr3_nt: TGTGCCAGCAGGTGGACGGGCTCTGGAAACACCATATATTTT
cdr3_aa: CASRWTGSGNTIYF

clone_size: -
d_call: TRBD1
v_call: TRBV28
j_call: TRBJ2-1
cdr3_nt: TGTGCCAGCATTAGACAGGGGGCCTTCAACAATGAGCAGTTCTTC
cdr3_aa: CASIRQGAFNNEQFF

clone_size: few
d_call: -
v_call: TRBV7-2
j_call: TRBJ1-5
cdr3_nt: TGTGCCAGCAGCTTGGGGGGGGGGGGGGGCCAGCCCCAGCATTTT
cdr3_aa: CASSLGGGGGQPQHF

clone_size: -
d_call: -
v_call: TRBV4-2
j_call: TRBJ2-1
cdr3_nt: TGTGCCAGCAGCTATATCAACTACAATGAGCAGTTCTTC
cdr3_aa: CASSYINYNEQFF

clone_size: few
d_call: -
v_call: TRBV10-2
j_call: TRBJ1-4
cdr3_nt: TGCGCCAGCAGGCAGACCGGGGGTGAAAAACTGTTTTTT
cdr3_aa: CASRQTGGEKLFF

clone_size: few
d_call: TRBD2
v_call: TRBV6-5
j_call: TRBJ2-5
cdr3_nt: TGTGCCAGCGGTTCGGCTAGCGGGGGTAGGGAGACCCAGTACTTC
cdr3_aa: CASGSASGGRETQYF

clone_size: -
d_call: -
v_call: TRBV2
j_call: TRBJ1-1
cdr3_nt: TGTGCCAGCAGTGAGGGGGGAATTTTCTTT
cdr3_aa: CASSEGGIFF

clone_size: few
d_call: -
v_call: TRBV4-3
j_call: TRBJ2-1
cdr3_nt: TGCGCCAGCAGCCTAACCCCACATCGGAGCACCCAGTCAGAGCAGTTCTTC
cdr3_aa: CASSLTPHRSTQSEQFF

clone_size: few
d_call: -
v_call: TRBV4-2
j_call: TRBJ2-1
cdr3_nt: TGTGCCAGCAGCCAAGCTAACAGGGAAAATGAGCAGTTCTTC
cdr3_aa: CASSQANRENEQFF

clone_size: -
d_call: TRBD1
v_call: TRBV11-1
j_call: TRBJ2-7
cdr3_nt: TGTGCCAGCAGCCGCACGGGGACAGGGGGTCGTTACGAGCAGTACTTC
cdr3_aa: CASSRTGTGGRYEQYF